The rows below give T cell receptor beta chains drawn from one sample of a study of CXCR3-negative and CXCR3-positive naive CD8 T cells. TCRdb re-called the 5' RACE reads and gives one entry per CDR3 protein, without DNA. The sample table includes 75,000 or so distinct CDR3 sequences. Sequencing was done on a sample of naive CXCR3- CD8+ T cells from blood. The source is a human donor in good health. Some clones in this sample may be carry-over from other donors' samples. Each CDR3 is given with its conserved first and last residue.

>TRBJ1-1|TRBV10-3
CAISESGARTEAFF
>TRBJ2-5|TRBV4-1
CASSHLAGGQETQYF
>TRBJ2-7|TRBV15
CATSRGQGLSYEQYF
>TRBJ2-2|TRBV29-1
CSVVASGELFF
>TRBJ2-3|TRBV30
CAWRLAGDTDTQYF
>TRBJ1-2|TRBV5-1
CASSIGQGFDGYTF
>TRBJ1-2|TRBV25-1
CASSEGEGYGYTF
>TRBJ2-5|TRBV29-1
CSVLRLQETYQETQYF
>TRBJ1-1|TRBV9
CASSPREFRDTEAFF
>TRBJ2-5|TRBV29-1
CSVEDRDSGGSQETQYF
>TRBJ2-1|TRBV10-1
CASGQGNEQFF
>TRBJ2-1|TRBV6-2/TRBV6-3
CASSPPSGGYNEQFF
>TRBJ2-7|TRBV28
CASSFARHGTGGPYLYEQYF
>TRBJ2-7|TRBV20-1
CSARDRGPSSYEQYF
>TRBJ2-3|TRBV6-6
CASSYGIASGSTDTQYF
>TRBJ2-7|TRBV7-2
CASSLDFREQYF
>TRBJ1-2|TRBV6-2/TRBV6-3
CASSPGHYGYTF
>TRBJ2-5|TRBV28
CASREGHYPQETQYF
>TRBJ2-7|TRBV3-1
CASSQDSRHLSSYEQYF
>TRBJ2-2|TRBV7-9
CASSSTGGQGANTGELFF